The 18 T cell receptor beta chains reported below all come from one sample, sequenced in a study of blood T cell repertoires in COVID-19. Using immunoSEQ multiplex PCR, the repertoire was profiled, and TCRdb retains in-frame clones only, with some absent. This table has 200,000 to 250,000 clones, roughly 90% appearing once. Material for sequencing was peripheral blood. The receptor set was obtained from an older woman with acute or convalescent COVID-19.

The J gene is TRBJ2-7, the V gene TRBV28; TRBD1 matches 8 bases. The CDR3 consists of 16 residues. Germline V gene data show CDR1 as MDHEN and CDR2 as SYDVKM. The junction had 17 bases not matched to a gene; V was cut back by 6 bases and J by 7 bases. CDR3 amino acids: CASSPPLSATGGEQYF. The DNA for the CDR3 is TGTGCCAGCAGCCCCCCCTTGAGCGCCACAGGGGGGGAGCAGTACTTC.

The CDR3 region is CASSQSRTGNSPLHF. In nucleotides, the CDR3 is TGTGCCAGCAGCCAGTCCCGGACAGGGAATTCACCCCTCCACTTT. V gene TRBV3-1 (or the pseudogene TRBV3-2) combines with J gene TRBJ1-6, with 8 bases fitting TRBD1. Germline trimming cut 3 bases from V and 7 bases from J; bases unmatched to any gene: 5. Germline-derived CDR1 and CDR2 are LGHDT and YNNKEL (reference sequence). CDR3 length: 15 amino acids.

This clone has at least ten counts. The chain recombines TRBV27 with TRBJ2-7, with D hard to call. Germline V lookup: CDR1 MNHEY, CDR2 SMNVEV (reference sequence). V gave up 5 bases and J gave up 0 bases, with 14 bases separating them. This CDR3 comprises 15 residues. The CDR3: CASSPYGWASYEQYF. The CDR3 DNA reads TGTGCCAGCAGTCCATATGGTTGGGCCTCCTACGAGCAGTACTTC.

The rearrangement joins TRBV7-2 to TRBJ1-5; 9 nucleotides agree with TRBD1. Germline V gene data show CDR1 as SGHTA and CDR2 as FQGNSA. This CDR3 is built from 15 residues. Germline trimming cut 5 bases from V and 2 bases from J; bases unmatched to any gene: 4. As DNA, the CDR3 is TGTGCCAGCAGCCAAAGGACAGGGGGCAATCAGCCCCAGCATTTT. Amino acids: CASSQRTGGNQPQHF.

The chain employs TRBV5-1 and TRBJ1-4; D gene uncertain. Germline values: CDR1 SGHRS, CDR2 YFSETQ. Trimming shortened V by 0 bases and J by 10 bases, and 7 bases separated the two germline ends. The CDR3 length is 12 residues. Written as DNA, the CDR3 is TGCGCCAGCAGCTTGGATGGGAGAAAACTGTTTTTT. Translated: CASSLDGRKLFF.

The gene calls are TRBV21-1 and TRBJ1-5. TRBV21-1 is described as a pseudogene. The CDR3 has 14 residues. The CDR3 region is CASSQAGGNQPQHF. The DNA for the CDR3 is TGTGCCAGCAGCCAAGCAGGAGGTAATCAGCCCCAGCATTTT.

J is TRBJ2-5 and V is TRBV5-1; 14 positions agree with TRBD2. The J segment lost 4 bases and the V segment lost 0 bases, leaving 11 bases of the junction unmatched. The CDR3 totals 19 residues. Germline V lookup: CDR1 SGHRS, CDR2 YFSETQ. CDR3: CASSLVFATSGGARETQYF. CDR3 nucleotide sequence: TGCGCCAGCAGCTTGGTATTTGCGACTAGCGGGGGGGCCCGAGAGACCCAGTACTTC.

This chain joins TRBV6-1 and TRBJ2-7; 7 nucleotides match TRBD1. Germline lookup yields CDR1 MNHNS and CDR2 SASEGT. CDR3 size: 19 residues. Germline trimming cut 2 bases from V and 1 base from J; bases unmatched to any gene: 17. The CDR3 sequence: CASSEPRWTGPLISYEQYF. Here the CDR3 DNA reads TGTGCCAGCAGTGAACCACGTTGGACAGGTCCTTTAATTTCCTACGAGCAGTACTTC.

This chain joins TRBV5-4 and TRBJ1-1, with D possibly matching TRBD1 (5 bases). Trimming pared 4 bases from V and 1 base from J, leaving 17 bases between. The CDR3 has 16 residues. Germline CDR1 SGHNT, CDR2 YYREEE (reference sequence). In DNA, the CDR3 is TGTGCCAGCAGCCCCGGCGGGGCGAAGTCGAACACTGAAGCTTTCTTT. Its translation: CASSPGGAKSNTEAFF.

This chain connects TRBV5-1 to TRBJ2-5, with TRBD1 as a possible D gene (6 bases). The ends were cut back, 7 bases at V and 2 bases at J, with 15 bases in the middle. The CDR3 extends over 14 amino acids. In germline, CDR1 is SGHRS, CDR2 YFSETQ. Here the CDR3 DNA reads TGCGCCAGCTTTGTAGGACAGATTCAAGAGACCCAGTACTTC. This translates into CASFVGQIQETQYF.

V gene TRBV5-1 combines with J gene TRBJ1-5, with 8 positions matching TRBD1. This CDR3 is built from 14 residues. Germline V gene sequence: CDR1 SGHRS, CDR2 YFSETQ. Germline trimming cut 4 bases from V and 7 bases from J; bases unmatched to any gene: 7. CDR3 DNA: TGCGCCAGCAGCCCCGGACAGGGAGGGCAGCCCCAGCATTTT. It specifies CASSPGQGGQPQHF.

The chain recombines TRBV18 with TRBJ2-3, with D possibly TRBD1 on 5 matching bases. Trimming cost V 9 bases and J 2 bases, with 15 bases left between them. The CDR3 is 14 residues long. Germline V CDR1 and CDR2: KGHSH, LQKENI. The CDR3 bases are TGTGCCAGTTTAGACAGTTCCCCCACAGATACGCAGTATTTT. This encodes CASLDSSPTDTQYF.

This rearrangement joins TRBV7-9 to TRBJ1-1, with D uncertain. The CDR3 loop spans 14 amino acids. The V end lost 1 base, the J end lost 5 bases, and 11 bases lay between the germline ends. CDR1 and CDR2 from the germline V gene are SEHNR and FQNEAQ (reference sequence). CDR3 coding DNA: TGTGCCAGCAGCTTAGAAATCTCGGGAACTGAAGCTTTCTTT. Amino acid sequence: CASSLEISGTEAFF. The full variable domain, with the rest looked up from reference TRBV7-9 and TRBJ1-1, is DTGVSQNPRHKITKRGQNVTFRCDPISEHNRLYWYRQTLGQGPEFLTYFQNEAQLEKSRLLSDRFSAERPKGSFSTLEIQRTEQGDSAMYLCASSLEISGTEAFFGQGTRLTVV.

This sequence joins TRBV19 and TRBJ1-5; TRBD1 is a possible D gene (6 bases). Trimming removed 7 bases from V and 13 bases from J, with 17 bases in between. The CDR3 loop spans 12 amino acids. Germline V gives CDR1 LNHDA, CDR2 SQIVND (reference sequence). The CDR3 bases are TGTGCCAGTATGGGGGCCGCGAATGGACAGCATTTT. Its protein product is CASMGAANGQHF.

As DNA, the CDR3 is TGTGCCTGGCGTTCACTAGAATGGGATGAGCAGTTCTTC. Amino acid sequence: CAWRSLEWDEQFF. The chain employs TRBV30 and TRBJ2-1; TRBD2 might be the D (5 bases). From germline, CDR1 is GTSNPN and CDR2 SVGIG (reference sequence). The V end was cut by 5 bases, the J end by 8 bases, with 16 bases between. This CDR3 contains 13 residues.

The V and J genes are TRBV27 and TRBJ2-7; TRBD1 aligns across 8 bases. CDR1 and CDR2 from the germline V gene are MNHEY and SMNVEV (reference sequence). This CDR3 has 15 residues. V lost 3 bases, J lost 6 bases, and 10 bases stayed unmatched. The CDR3 loop is CASSFIAGGLGEQYF. The CDR3 nucleotides read TGTGCCAGCAGTTTTATAGCAGGGGGCCTAGGCGAGCAGTACTTC.

This chain links TRBV5-1 with TRBJ1-1; TRBD1 might be the D (6 bases). From germline, CDR1 is SGHRS and CDR2 YFSETQ. The V and J ends lost 0 bases and 1 base respectively, with 13 bases between them. The CDR3 extends over 16 amino acids. The CDR3 spells CASSLVHGGANTEAFF. CDR3 in DNA: TGCGCCAGCAGCTTGGTGCACGGGGGGGCGAACACTGAAGCTTTCTTT.

This rearrangement joins TRBV3-1 (or the pseudogene TRBV3-2) to TRBJ1-4, with unresolved D. The length of the CDR3 is 16 residues. Trimming took off 4 bases at V and 1 base at J, with 13 bases between the two ends. CDR1 is LGHDT, CDR2 YNNKEL, per germline (reference sequence). Written as DNA, the CDR3 is TGTGCCAGCAGCCCCTTCCATCGGGGAACTAATGAAAAACTGTTTTTT. It translates to CASSPFHRGTNEKLFF.